This T cell receptor (beta chain) was captured in a study of blood T cell repertoires in COVID-19. Turning to the study itself: The United States, Italy and Spain supplied acute and convalescent COVID-19 samples.

Original handling: Reference gene primers were amplified, and this amplification served to estimate nucleated cell counts. TCRdb's copy holds only in-frame clones and misses some; the assay was immunoSEQ multiplex PCR. V and J calls and clone size follow that table, whereas D and trimming were derived from the DNA. The sample contains over 4,500 clones, roughly 90% of which appear only once. V lost 1 base and J lost 9, with 16 bases in between. This CDR3 has 15 residues. Germline loops: CDR1 LGHDT, CDR2 YNNKEL (reference sequence). The chain combines TRBV3-1 (or the pseudogene TRBV3-2) with TRBJ2-1; a possible D gene is TRBD2 (7 bases). Sample: peripheral blood. The sequence was obtained from a human donor in a cohort sampled during active COVID-19. As DNA, the CDR3 is TGTGCCAGCAGCCAAGTCGCGGGGGCCCTGGGTGAGCAGTTCTTC. Encoded protein: CASSQVAGALGEQFF.